This TCR beta chain comes out of a study of blood T cell repertoires in COVID-19. Germline V gene sequence: CDR1 SNHLY, CDR2 FYNNEI. This CDR3 is 15 amino acids long. With V trimmed by 6 bases and J by 4 bases, 7 bases remained unmatched. This clone was counted between two and nine times. The repertoire was sequenced with immunoSEQ multiplex PCR; TCRdb's copy has only in-frame clones and lacks some. The data show more than 90,000 clones, approximately 78% seen once. This chain links TRBV2 with TRBJ1-5, with 9 bases aligning to TRBD1. Source material: peripheral blood. The sequence was obtained from a man aged 65 to 85 with acute or convalescent COVID-19. Here the CDR3 reads CASSGTGRKNQPQHF. The CDR3 DNA reads as TGTGCCAGCAGCGGGACAGGGCGTAAGAATCAGCCCCAGCATTTT.